This T cell receptor (beta chain) was recorded in a study of blood T cells in healthy people across ages. The people who gave samples were healthy Caucasians from Russia, aged roughly 6 to 100. A second PCR, run for roughly 7 to 11 cycles, used a sample-barcoded 5' primer plus a J-beta primer mix. TCRdb redid the calling of the 5' RACE reads with MiXCR, one entry per CDR3 protein. The table lists 760,000 or so distinct CDR3 sequences, roughly 25% of them singletons. The CDR3 spans 16 residues. V lost 1 base, J lost 4 bases, and 15 bases lay in between. Per the germline V gene, CDR1 is SGHAT and CDR2 is FQDESV (reference sequence). These data are also associated with another study on T cells of mothers and their children.

The sequencing sample was made of blood. J is TRBJ2-3 and V is TRBV11-1, with D maybe TRBD1 (7 bases). The clonotype comes from a boy aged 5-17 years in good health. The CDR3 reads CASSLEGDREADTQYF. CDR3 bases: TGTGCCAGCAGCTTAGAAGGAGACAGGGAGGCAGATACGCAGTATTTT.